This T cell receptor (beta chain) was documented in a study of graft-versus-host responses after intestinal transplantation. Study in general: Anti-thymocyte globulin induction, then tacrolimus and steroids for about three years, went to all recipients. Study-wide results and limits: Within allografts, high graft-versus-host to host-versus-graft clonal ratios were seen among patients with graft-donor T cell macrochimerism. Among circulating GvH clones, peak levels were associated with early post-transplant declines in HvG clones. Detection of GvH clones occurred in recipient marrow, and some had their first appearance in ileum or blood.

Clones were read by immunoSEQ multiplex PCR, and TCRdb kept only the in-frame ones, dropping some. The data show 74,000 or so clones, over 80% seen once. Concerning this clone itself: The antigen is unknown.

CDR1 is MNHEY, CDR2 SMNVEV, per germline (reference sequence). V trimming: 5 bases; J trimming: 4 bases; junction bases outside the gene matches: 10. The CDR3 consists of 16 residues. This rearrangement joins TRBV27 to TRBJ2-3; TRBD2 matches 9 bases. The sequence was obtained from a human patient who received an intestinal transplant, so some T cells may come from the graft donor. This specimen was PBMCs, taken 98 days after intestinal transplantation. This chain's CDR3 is CASSLPAGGGSDTQYF. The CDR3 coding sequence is TGTGCCAGCAGTCTCCCAGCGGGAGGAGGGTCAGATACGCAGTATTTT.